The 7 T cell receptor beta chains given below trace back to one sample, sequenced in a study of beta chain features in type 1 diabetes. What was sequenced were expressed TCRB transcripts, since all of the isolated RNA had been reverse transcribed. Using immunoSEQ multiplex PCR, the repertoire was profiled, and TCRdb retains in-frame clones only, with some absent. The sample has hundreds of thousands of clones, less than 20% seen once. The sequenced sample was naive CD4+ T cells from blood. Receptors originate from a man younger than 35 in good health.

This clone was found a few times. CDR3 protein: CASSPQTGPGGGYTF. The CDR3 nucleotides are TGTGCCAGCAGCCCCCAGACAGGGCCCGGGGGTGGCTACACCTTC. The chain joins TRBV7-2 to TRBJ1-2; 7 nucleotides agree with TRBD1. This CDR3 is 15 amino acids long. CDR1 and CDR2 (germline): SGHTA, FQGNSA. V gave up 5 bases and J gave up 7 bases; unmatched junction bases: 13.

The chain is built from TRBV20-1 and TRBJ2-7; D call uncertain. Deletions cut 6 bases from V and 6 bases from J, with 6 bases between. The length of the CDR3 is 9 residues. Per the germline V gene, CDR1 is DFQATT and CDR2 is SNEGSKA (reference sequence). The CDR3 DNA reads TGCAGTGCAGGGATCGAGCAGTACTTC. It encodes CSAGIEQYF.

The V call is TRBV5-1, the J call TRBJ2-1, with TRBD1 matching over 9 bases. The CDR3 has 19 residues. J gave up 2 bases and V 2 bases, and 14 bases lay outside the gene matches. Germline lookup yields CDR1 SGHRS and CDR2 YFSETQ. The CDR3 reads CASSLGGTGYHLAYNEQFF. The DNA of the CDR3 is TGCGCCAGCAGCTTAGGCGGGACAGGGTACCATCTGGCCTACAATGAGCAGTTCTTC.

The CDR3 coding sequence is TGTGCCAGCAGACCGACCGGGACAGCTAAGCAAGAGACCCAGTACTTC. Encoded protein: CASRPTGTAKQETQYF. The chain uses TRBV7-7 and TRBJ2-5; 7 bases align to TRBD1. The V gene end was trimmed by 6 bases and the J gene end by 2 bases; junction bases not matched to a gene: 12. The CDR3 covers 16 residues. Per the germline V gene, CDR1 is SSHAT and CDR2 is FNYEAQ (reference sequence). Together with reference TRBV7-7 and TRBJ2-5, the CDR3 gives the full variable domain: GAGVSQSPRYKVTKRGQDVTLRCDPISSHATLYWYQQALGQGPEFLTYFNYEAQPDKSGLPSDRFSAERPEGSISTLTIQRTEQRDSAMYRCASRPTGTAKQETQYFGPGTRLLVL.

A few counts support this clone. The gene calls are TRBV9 and TRBJ2-1; 8 nucleotides match TRBD2. CDR3 size: 16 residues. Germline V gene data show CDR1 as SGDLS and CDR2 as YYNGEE. V lost 0 bases, J lost 2 bases, and 4 bases stayed unmatched. As DNA, the CDR3 is TGTGCCAGCAGCGTAGACGGGAGGGCCACCTACAATGAGCAGTTCTTC. Translation gives CASSVDGRATYNEQFF.

This sequence joins TRBV7-9 and TRBJ2-3; D may be TRBD1 (5 bases). V was cut by 4 bases and J by 3 bases, with 11 bases left in between. CDR1 is SEHNR, CDR2 FQNEAQ, per germline (reference sequence). The CDR3 spans 14 residues. CDR3 loop: CASSSRVVTDTQYF. CDR3 nucleotides: TGTGCCAGCAGCTCCAGGGTGGTGACAGATACGCAGTATTTT.

The chain carries TRBV14 and TRBJ1-1, with a tentative D call TRBD1 (6 bases). Germline loops: CDR1 SGHDN, CDR2 FVKESK. The CDR3 contains 13 residues. The V gene lost 6 bases and the J gene lost 5 bases, with 13 bases spanning the gap. CDR3 loop: CASSVAGVTEAFF. The CDR3 bases are TGTGCCAGCAGTGTAGCAGGGGTGACTGAAGCTTTCTTT.